The 26 T cell receptor beta chains listed next were all sequenced from one sample in a study of blood T cell repertoires in COVID-19. The table came from immunoSEQ multiplex PCR; TCRdb's copy has only in-frame clones and leaves some out. The repertoire consists of 300,000 or so clones, with more than 75% occurring once and the leading ten covering about 10%. Material: PBMCs or T cells enriched from blood (not recorded which). These receptor sequences come from a woman under 30 who had recovered from COVID-19.

A single count supports this clone. This sequence joins TRBV2 and TRBJ1-2; D remains unclear. Trimming left V 1 base short and J 2 bases short, with 8 bases between. The germline CDR1 and CDR2 sequences are SNHLY and FYNNEI. CDR3 length: 14 amino acids. The CDR3 region has the DNA TGTGCCAGCAGTGAAGGCCCACAGAACTATGGCTACACCTTC. Encoded protein: CASSEGPQNYGYTF.

The V call is TRBV28, the J call TRBJ1-2; 9 bases fit TRBD1. The germline CDR1 and CDR2 sequences are MDHEN and SYDVKM. This CDR3 comprises 15 residues. The V and J ends lost 6 bases and 7 bases, in that order; junction bases with no gene match: 12. CDR3 DNA sequence: TGTGCCAGCAGCCGAACGGGACAGGGAAGGGGTGGCTACACCTTC. Protein product: CASSRTGQGRGGYTF.

V and J are TRBV7-9 and TRBJ2-7; 12 nucleotides align to TRBD2. J was trimmed by 5 bases and V by 8 bases; bases with no gene match: 4. Germline V gene sequence: CDR1 SEHNR, CDR2 FQNEAQ (reference sequence). The CDR3 has 13 residues. CDR3 region: CASELAGGHEQYF. The CDR3 DNA reads as TGTGCCAGCGAACTAGCGGGAGGCCACGAGCAGTACTTC.

The chain links TRBV28 to TRBJ1-5, with D perhaps matching TRBD1 (5 bases). This CDR3 is built from 16 residues. The V end was cut by 3 bases, the J end by 5 bases, with 17 bases between. CDR1 is MDHEN and CDR2 is SYDVKM in the germline V gene. The DNA for the CDR3 is TGTGCCAGCAGTTTTCCGGGGCGGGGAGACGATCAGCCCCAGCATTTT. Its translation: CASSFPGRGDDQPQHF.

This chain links TRBV12-3 or TRBV12-4 with TRBJ1-2; D gene uncertain. Trimming removed 5 bases at V and 6 bases at J, with 10 bases between. The CDR3 runs to 12 residues. The CDR3: CASSPHRNGYTF. For the CDR3, the DNA is TGTGCCAGCAGTCCCCACAGAAATGGCTACACCTTC.

This chain uses TRBV9 with TRBJ1-2; D might be TRBD1 (5 bases). Germline CDR1 and CDR2: SGDLS and YYNGEE. The V and J ends lost 2 bases and 0 bases respectively, with 11 bases between them. CDR3 length equals 15 residues. The CDR3 loop reads CASSVSLGANYGYTF. DNA for the CDR3: TGTGCCAGCAGCGTGTCCCTAGGGGCTAACTATGGCTACACCTTC.

This clone came up once. J is TRBJ2-7 and V is TRBV2; 15 bases fit TRBD2. This CDR3 has 15 residues. Trimming at V came to 8 bases and at J to 5 bases, leaving 7 bases not matched to a gene. The germline V gene has CDR1 SNHLY and CDR2 FYNNEI. DNA for the CDR3: TGTGCCAGCTTAGGACTAGCGGGGGGGCGGGACGAGCAGTACTTC. This sequence encodes CASLGLAGGRDEQYF.

This sequence joins TRBV5-1 and TRBJ1-5; no clear D. Germline CDR1 reads SGHRS; CDR2 reads YFSETQ. CDR3 length equals 14 residues. V was cut by 4 bases and J by 3 bases, with 11 bases left in between. The CDR3 DNA is TGCGCCAGCAGCCTGACACCGTACAATCAGCCCCAGCATTTT. This codes for CASSLTPYNQPQHF.

This rearrangement joins TRBV27 to TRBJ1-2; no firm D call. Per germline, CDR1 MNHEY and CDR2 SMNVEV (reference sequence). CDR3 length: 16 residues. V was shortened by 3 bases and J by 3 bases, with 17 bases between the two germline ends. DNA of the CDR3: TGTGCCAGCAGTTTCCTCGGAGGGAGGAGTGACTATGGCTACACCTTC. It is translated as CASSFLGGRSDYGYTF.

In its sample, this clone was seen a few times. The rearrangement joins TRBV5-1 to TRBJ1-3; a possible D gene is TRBD1 (6 bases). Trimming took off 4 bases at V and 1 base at J, with 9 bases between the two ends. Germline CDR1 is SGHRS and CDR2 is YFSETQ. The CDR3 extends over 14 amino acids. CDR3 loop: CASSLTGSGNTIYF. The CDR3 DNA reads as TGCGCCAGCAGCCTCACAGGGTCTGGAAACACCATATATTTT. The whole variable domain, remainder taken from reference TRBV5-1 and TRBJ1-3, is KAGVTQTPRYLIKTRGQQVTLSCSPISGHRSVSWYQQTPGQGLQFLFEYFSETQRNKGNFPGRFSGRQFSNSRSEMNVSTLELGDSALYLCASSLTGSGNTIYFGEGSWLTVV.

The V and J genes are TRBV10-3 and TRBJ2-5; D is possibly TRBD1 (6 bases). There are 13 residues in the CDR3. CDR1 is ENHRY and CDR2 is SYGVKD in the germline V gene. The V gene lost 4 bases and the J gene lost 2 bases, with 8 bases spanning the gap. This chain's CDR3 is CAISGQEQETQYF. In nucleotides, the CDR3 is TGTGCCATCAGTGGACAGGAACAAGAGACCCAGTACTTC.

The chain employs TRBV5-1 and TRBJ2-7, with 7 positions matching TRBD1. The germline V gene has CDR1 SGHRS and CDR2 YFSETQ. The length of the CDR3 is 18 residues. Losses at the gene ends were 1 base for V and 0 bases for J; bases not matched to a gene: 13. CDR3 amino acids: CASSLSIAAQGTSYEQYF. The CDR3, as DNA: TGCGCCAGCAGCTTGTCTATCGCGGCACAGGGGACCTCCTACGAGCAGTACTTC.

The chain couples TRBV14 to TRBJ1-4; 7 nucleotides agree with TRBD1. This CDR3 spans 16 amino acids. V lost 1 base and J lost 3; bases outside the gene matches: 5. Germline V gene lookup returns CDR1 SGHDN and CDR2 FVKESK. As DNA, the CDR3 is TGTGCCAGCAGCCAAGTGATACAGGGGTCTAATGAAAAACTGTTTTTT. It encodes CASSQVIQGSNEKLFF.

The chain has TRBV12-5 and TRBJ1-1, with TRBD1 as a possible D gene (6 bases). Germline-derived CDR1 and CDR2 are LGHNT and FRNRAP. V was shortened by 0 bases and J by 12 bases, with 11 bases between the two germline ends. The CDR3 covers 12 residues. The CDR3 nucleotides are TGTGCTAGTGGTTTGGTAGGCGGGGGGCCTTTCTTT. It encodes CASGLVGGGPFF.

The V call is TRBV19, the J call TRBJ2-7, with 12 bases aligning to TRBD2. V shed 5 bases, J shed 6 bases, and the junction held 8 bases outside the gene matches. The CDR3 covers 15 residues. The germline gives CDR1 LNHDA, CDR2 SQIVND (reference sequence). The CDR3 protein is CASSPRLAGAGEQYF. In nucleotides, the CDR3 is TGTGCCAGTAGTCCGAGACTAGCGGGGGCTGGCGAGCAGTACTTC.

V gene TRBV2 combines with J gene TRBJ2-7, with 8 bases identical to TRBD1. Germline V gene sequence: CDR1 SNHLY, CDR2 FYNNEI. The CDR3 extends over 11 amino acids. V trimming: 6 bases; J trimming: 11 bases; junction bases outside the gene matches: 6. CDR3 sequence reads: CASRRTGIKYF. CDR3 DNA sequence: TGTGCCAGCAGAAGGACAGGGATTAAGTACTTC.

V is TRBV3-1 (or the pseudogene TRBV3-2) and J is TRBJ1-2; D might be TRBD1 (5 bases). The germline V gene has CDR1 LGHDT and CDR2 YNNKEL (reference sequence). The CDR3 is 14 amino acids. The germline V and J ends were trimmed by 6 bases and 8 bases, with 19 bases remaining between them. DNA of the CDR3: TGTGCCAGCAGACTCGACGCAGGGCAAGAGGGCTACACCTTC. Translated, it gives CASRLDAGQEGYTF.

V is TRBV7-2 and J is TRBJ2-3; 10 nucleotides align to TRBD2. V shed 5 bases and J 10 bases; nucleotides not matched to a gene: 6. This CDR3 has 13 residues. In germline, CDR1 is SGHTA, CDR2 FQGNSA. The CDR3 nucleotides read TGTGCCAGCAGCACCCCTAGCGGGAGCTCGCAGTATTTT. It encodes CASSTPSGSSQYF.

CDR3 DNA: TGTGCCAGCAGTTGGGGGGAGAATCAGCCCCAGCATTTT. This encodes CASSWGENQPQHF. The chain uses TRBV27 and TRBJ1-5; D possibly corresponds to TRBD1 (5 bases). The V gene lost 4 bases and the J gene lost 4 bases, with 8 bases spanning the gap. In germline, CDR1 is MNHEY, CDR2 SMNVEV (reference sequence). The length of the CDR3 is 13 residues.

This clone has a single count. This chain uses TRBV7-8 with TRBJ2-1; maybe TRBD1 (6 bases). Looked up from germline, CDR1 is SGHVS and CDR2 is FQNEAQ. Trimming shortened V by 5 bases and J by 9 bases, and 14 bases separated the two germline ends. The CDR3 is 13 amino acids. In DNA, the CDR3 is TGTGCCAGCAGCCCCCGCGAAGGGGGTGAGCAGTTCTTC. This translates into CASSPREGGEQFF.

In this sample, this clone turned up once. V usage is TRBV5-1 and J usage is TRBJ1-1, with 8 bases fitting TRBD1. The CDR3 has 15 residues. Germline trimming cut 3 bases from V and 1 base from J; bases unmatched to any gene: 5. CDR1 is SGHRS and CDR2 is YFSETQ in the germline V gene. CDR3 DNA: TGCGCCAGCAGCTACCCCGGGACAGGGAACACTGAAGCTTTCTTT. It specifies CASSYPGTGNTEAFF.

This chain connects TRBV20-1 to TRBJ2-7; TRBD2 agrees at 11 bases. Trimming removed 3 bases from V and 0 bases from J; junction bases left unmatched: 13. Germline-derived CDR1 and CDR2 are DFQATT and SNEGSKA (reference sequence). There are 18 residues in the CDR3. DNA for the CDR3: TGCAGTGCTAGTAGCCTAGCGGGGGGTTCACCTATCTCCTACGAGCAGTACTTC. As protein: CSASSLAGGSPISYEQYF.

This clone is a singleton in its sample. Relative to the germline gene, one junction end is altered; a read error may explain this. V is TRBV7-7 and J is TRBJ2-5, with D maybe TRBD1 (6 bases). Germline lookup yields CDR1 SSHAT and CDR2 FNYEAQ (reference sequence). The CDR3 is made up of 13 amino acids. The CDR3 sequence: CASSFGTRETQYF. The DNA of the CDR3 is TGTGCTAGCAGCTTCGGGACAAGGGAGACCCAGTACTTC. The full variable domain, its missing parts supplied by reference TRBV7-7 and TRBJ2-5, is GAGVSQSPRYKVTKRGQDVTLRCDPISSHATLYWYQQALGQGPEFLTYFNYEAQPDKSGLPSDRFSAERPEGSISTLTIQRTEQRDSAMYRCASSFGTRETQYFGPGTRLLVL.

CDR3 residues: CASSARGPNTEAFF. The CDR3 DNA is TGTGCCAGCAGCGCCAGGGGTCCGAACACTGAAGCTTTCTTT. V is TRBV7-6 and J is TRBJ1-1; TRBD1 might be the D (6 bases). Per germline, CDR1 SGHVS and CDR2 FNYEAQ. The CDR3 sequence is 14 residues long. The germline V and J ends were trimmed by 5 bases and 1 base, with 11 bases remaining between them.

The J gene is TRBJ1-5, the V gene TRBV19, with unresolved D. There are 16 residues in the CDR3. Germline CDR1 is LNHDA and CDR2 is SQIVND (reference sequence). V lost 5 bases and J 0 bases, leaving 14 bases between the germline ends. The CDR3 loop reads CASSPPGSPSNQPQHF. CDR3 coding DNA: TGTGCCAGTAGTCCCCCGGGTTCCCCTAGCAATCAGCCCCAGCATTTT.

The chain recombines TRBV7-9 with TRBJ2-7; D remains ambiguous. V was pared by 3 bases and J by 2 bases, with 14 bases between. The CDR3 runs 15 residues. Looked up from germline, CDR1 is SEHNR and CDR2 is FQNEAQ (reference sequence). The CDR3 sequence: CASSFDSLTTYEQYF. Here the CDR3 DNA reads TGTGCCAGCAGCTTTGACTCTTTAACGACCTACGAGCAGTACTTC.